This TCR beta chain came from a study of shared clonotypes between healthy human individuals. Study-wide results and caveats: Among non-shared clonotypes, generation probabilities were lower than among those shared by all four donors.

CD45RO-negative, CCR7-positively selected cells formed the naive CD8 fraction, excluding terminally differentiated effector memory CD45RA+ cells. CDR3 size: 17 residues. With 3 bases removed from V and 0 bases from J, the gap between germline ends came to 12 bases. Germline CDR1 is LGHNA and CDR2 is YNFKEQ. Clones were read by immunoSEQ multiplex PCR, and TCRdb kept only the in-frame ones, dropping some. The sample records around 1.9 million clones, just under 95% being singletons. This clone has just one count. Its specificity is not known. Sequencing was carried out using naive CD8+ T cells from PBMCs. This TCR was sampled from a man aged 18 to 29 in good health. Some clones in this sample may be carry-over from other donors' samples. The V and J genes are TRBV4-2 and TRBJ2-6; D is unresolved. Here the CDR3 reads CASSQVLDRSGANVLTF. CDR3 sequence (DNA): TGTGCCAGCAGCCAGGTTTTGGACCGCTCTGGGGCCAACGTCCTGACTTTC.